This T cell receptor (beta chain) was identified in a study of beta chain features in type 1 diabetes. This clone was counted between two and nine times. Its antigen is undetermined. Regarding the study as a whole: All four CD4+ subsets from Type 1 diabetes patients carried moderately but significantly shorter TCRB CDR3s.

Since all of the isolated RNA was reverse transcribed, expressed TCRB transcripts were what got sequenced. Sequencing was performed with immunoSEQ multiplex PCR; in TCRdb, only in-frame clones are kept and a portion is missing. Of 100,000 to 150,000 clones listed, less than 20% are singletons. The sequence was obtained from a man younger than 45 with type 1 diabetes. Specimen: central memory CD4+ T cells from blood.

The CDR3 sequence: CASSGSPGYGYTF. The CDR3 DNA reads TGTGCCAGCAGCGGATCACCTGGCTATGGCTACACCTTC. The chain links TRBV9 to TRBJ1-2; D call uncertain. Germline V gene lookup returns CDR1 SGDLS and CDR2 YYNGEE. CDR3 length: 13 amino acids. With 3 bases removed from V and 4 bases from J, the gap between germline ends came to 10 bases.